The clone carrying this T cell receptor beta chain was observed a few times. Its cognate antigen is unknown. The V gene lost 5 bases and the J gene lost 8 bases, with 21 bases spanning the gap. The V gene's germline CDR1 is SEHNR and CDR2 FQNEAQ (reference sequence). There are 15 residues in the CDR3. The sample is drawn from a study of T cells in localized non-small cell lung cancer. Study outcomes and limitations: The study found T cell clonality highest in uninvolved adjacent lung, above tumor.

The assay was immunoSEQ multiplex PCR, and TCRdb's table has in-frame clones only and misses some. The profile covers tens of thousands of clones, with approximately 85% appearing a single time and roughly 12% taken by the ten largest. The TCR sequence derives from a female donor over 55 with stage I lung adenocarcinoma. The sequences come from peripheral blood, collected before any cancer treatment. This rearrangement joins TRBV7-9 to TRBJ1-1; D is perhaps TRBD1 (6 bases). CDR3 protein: CASSRSGEQGREAFF. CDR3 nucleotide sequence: TGTGCCAGCAGCCGTAGCGGAGAACAGGGTCGGGAAGCTTTCTTT.